The clone carrying this T cell receptor beta chain was picked up a small number of times. As yet, its antigen is unknown. The record originates from a study of blood T cells in healthy people across ages. Study-wide results and caveats: It was found that TCR beta diversity correlated strongly with the percentage of naive T cells. The fall in TCR beta diversity per million T cells was roughly linear with age.

Primers used in a second PCR of roughly 7 to 12 cycles were a sample-barcoded 5' primer and a J-beta primer mix. MiXCR, run by TCRdb on the 5' RACE reads, gives a single entry per CDR3 protein. Here the sample spans approximately 800,000 distinct CDR3 sequences, just under 25% being singletons. In addition, the sample was reused for a study of T cells of mothers and their children. From that second work: It was related mother-child pairs that showed slightly higher overlap than unrelated pairs, without reaching significance.

Material for sequencing was blood. This clonotype originated in a boy between 10 and 17 years old in good health.

The CDR3 DNA reads TGTGCCAGCAGTCCCCAGGGACAGACCGGGGAGCTGTTTTTT. Protein: CASSPQGQTGELFF. The chain is built from TRBV12-3 or TRBV12-4 and TRBJ2-2; 7 nucleotides agree with TRBD1. The V and J ends lost 5 bases and 5 bases, in that order; junction bases with no gene match: 5. The CDR3 sequence is 14 residues long.